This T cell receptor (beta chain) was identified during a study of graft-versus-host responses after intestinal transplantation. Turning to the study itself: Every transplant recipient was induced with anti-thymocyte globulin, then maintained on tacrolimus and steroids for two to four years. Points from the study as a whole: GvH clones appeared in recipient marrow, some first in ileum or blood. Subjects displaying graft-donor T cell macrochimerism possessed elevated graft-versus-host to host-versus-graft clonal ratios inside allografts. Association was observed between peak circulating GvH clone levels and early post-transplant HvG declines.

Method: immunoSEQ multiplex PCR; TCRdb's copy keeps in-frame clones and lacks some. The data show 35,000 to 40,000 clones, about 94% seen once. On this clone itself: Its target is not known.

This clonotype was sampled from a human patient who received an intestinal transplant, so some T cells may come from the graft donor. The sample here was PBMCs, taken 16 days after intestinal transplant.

This CDR3 reads CASSLLEASWDTGELFF. Written as DNA, the CDR3 is TGTGCCAGCAGCCTTCTCGAGGCCTCTTGGGACACCGGGGAGCTGTTTTTT. This rearrangement joins TRBV9 to TRBJ2-2; D not resolved. Germline V gives CDR1 SGDLS, CDR2 YYNGEE. Trimming took 4 bases from V and 3 from J, leaving 19 bases between them. The CDR3 totals 17 residues.